A single sample is the source of the 31 T cell receptor beta chains below, sequenced in a study of T cell responses to AZD1222 COVID-19 vaccine. The repertoire was sequenced with immunoSEQ multiplex PCR; TCRdb's copy has only in-frame clones and lacks some. This table holds about 100,000 clones, 90% found once. The source was peripheral blood, collected on day 0 of AZD1222 vaccination. Receptors were obtained from an adult in good health.

This chain links TRBV28 with TRBJ1-5; no clear D gene. CDR1 and CDR2 from the germline V gene are MDHEN and SYDVKM. CDR3 size: 21 residues. With 6 bases removed from V and 0 bases from J, the gap between germline ends came to 30 bases. CDR3: CASSWASSPSARLYSNQPQHF. CDR3 DNA sequence: TGTGCCAGCAGCTGGGCCTCCAGCCCCTCTGCCCGACTTTATAGCAATCAGCCCCAGCATTTT.

In DNA, the CDR3 is TGCGCCAGCAGTGGGGCAGGGGGCCCAACCAATGAGCAGTTCTTC. Translation gives CASSGAGGPTNEQFF. The chain is built from TRBV10-2 and TRBJ2-1; 8 positions agree with TRBD1. V lost 4 bases to trimming and J lost 6 bases; unmatched junction nucleotides: 8. The length of the CDR3 is 15 residues. Germline lookup yields CDR1 WSHSY and CDR2 SAAADI.

The chain uses TRBV6-6 and TRBJ2-7, with TRBD2 matching 9 bases. Looked up from germline, CDR1 is MNHNY and CDR2 is SVGAGI (reference sequence). The junction had 4 bases not matched to a gene; V was cut back by 2 bases and J by 5 bases. The CDR3 extends over 14 amino acids. This CDR3 reads CASSYAGTSNEQYF. CDR3 coding DNA: TGTGCCAGCAGTTACGCCGGGACTAGCAACGAGCAGTACTTC.

The chain is built from TRBV29-1 and TRBJ2-2; 8 bases line up with TRBD1. With 6 bases clipped from V and 7 bases from J, the junction kept 4 bases outside the gene matches. The germline V gene has CDR1 SQVTM and CDR2 ANQGSEA. This CDR3 contains 12 residues. The CDR3 protein is CSVATGGGELFF. CDR3 coding DNA: TGCAGCGTGGCAACAGGGGGCGGGGAGCTGTTTTTT.

This chain joins TRBV5-1 and TRBJ1-3; D perhaps matches TRBD1 (5 bases). CDR3 length equals 15 residues. The germline V and J ends were trimmed by 0 bases and 0 bases, with 7 bases remaining between them. Germline V gene sequence: CDR1 SGHRS, CDR2 YFSETQ. CDR3 in DNA: TGCGCCAGCAGCTTGGCAGGGACCTCTGGAAACACCATATATTTT. Translation gives CASSLAGTSGNTIYF.

The rearrangement links TRBV10-1 to TRBJ1-2; no firm D call. The CDR3 has 16 residues. Trimming left V 2 bases short and J 6 bases short, with 19 bases between. Germline values: CDR1 WNHNN, CDR2 SYGVQD (reference sequence). The DNA of the CDR3 is TGCGCCAGCAGTGAGACCAGCTTGGTTGGGGTTCATGGCTACACCTTC. Its translation: CASSETSLVGVHGYTF.

This clone was recorded only once. This chain joins TRBV5-4 and TRBJ2-3, with D possibly TRBD2 on 7 matching bases. The CDR3 runs to 13 residues. Trimming took off 4 bases at V and 10 bases at J, with 16 bases between the two ends. Per the germline V gene, CDR1 is SGHNT and CDR2 is YYREEE (reference sequence). The CDR3 DNA reads TGTGCCAGCAGCCCGGGGGGCCCGTTATCGCAGTATTTT. This translates into CASSPGGPLSQYF.

This clone was observed once. V usage is TRBV27 and J usage is TRBJ2-3, with D possibly TRBD2 on 6 matching bases. V was shortened by 6 bases and J by 7 bases, with 8 bases between the two germline ends. This CDR3 region has 11 residues. Per germline, CDR1 MNHEY and CDR2 SMNVEV (reference sequence). The CDR3 loop is CASRGGYTQYF. DNA for the CDR3: TGTGCCAGCAGGGGGGGATATACGCAGTATTTT.

The genes are TRBV6-5 and TRBJ2-7; D not resolved. The CDR3 runs 14 residues. Trimming took off 7 bases at V and 2 bases at J, with 15 bases between the two ends. CDR1 and CDR2 from the germline V gene are MNHEY and SVGAGI. This chain's CDR3 is CASKIAHATYEQYF. For the CDR3, the DNA is TGTGCCAGCAAAATTGCCCACGCTACCTACGAGCAGTACTTC.

This clone has a single count. The sample carries other DNA sequences with the same CDR3. The V call is TRBV19, the J call TRBJ1-1; D ambiguous. Trimming removed 3 bases from V and 1 base from J, with 6 bases in between. The CDR3 spans 13 residues. From germline, CDR1 is LNHDA and CDR2 SQIVND (reference sequence). The chain's CDR3 is CASSIGRNTEAFF. The CDR3 coding sequence is TGTGCCAGTAGTATTGGGAGGAACACTGAAGCTTTCTTT. Full variable domain (rest looked up from reference TRBV19 and TRBJ1-1): DGGITQSPKYLFRKEGQNVTLSCEQNLNHDAMYWYRQDPGQGLRLIYYSQIVNDFQKGDIAEGYSVSREKKESFPLTVTSAQKNPTAFYLCASSIGRNTEAFFGQGTRLTVV.

In this sample, this clone turned up once. This chain links TRBV3-1 (or the pseudogene TRBV3-2) with TRBJ1-5; D call uncertain. V gave up 4 bases and J gave up 6 bases, with 10 bases separating them. The CDR3 extends over 13 amino acids. Germline-derived CDR1 and CDR2 are LGHDT and YNNKEL (reference sequence). Here the CDR3 DNA reads TGTGCCAGCAGCCCAGGCAGATTTCAGCCCCAGCATTTT. Amino acids: CASSPGRFQPQHF.

The CDR3 loop is CASWGGGSQPQHF. CDR3 sequence (DNA): TGTGCCAGCTGGGGGGGCGGGAGTCAGCCCCAGCATTTT. This sequence joins TRBV27 and TRBJ1-5, with D perhaps matching TRBD1 (6 bases). V was trimmed by 8 bases and J by 6 bases, leaving 14 bases between them. The CDR3 covers 13 residues. Germline assignment: CDR1 MNHEY and CDR2 SMNVEV (reference sequence).

This sequence joins TRBV4-1 and TRBJ2-2; unclear D gene. V was shortened by 4 bases and J by 6 bases, with 15 bases between the two germline ends. The CDR3 sequence is 15 residues long. Per germline, CDR1 MGHRA and CDR2 YSYEKL. The CDR3, as DNA: TGCGCCAGCAGCCCCCAGCCGAGTCGGGCCGGGGAGCTGTTTTTT. This sequence encodes CASSPQPSRAGELFF.

The gene calls are TRBV10-3 and TRBJ2-3; TRBD2 agrees at 10 bases. This CDR3 spans 14 amino acids. Per the germline V gene, CDR1 is ENHRY and CDR2 is SYGVKD. Trimming took 8 bases from V and 0 from J; bases not matched to a gene: 2. The CDR3 DNA reads TGTGCCATCTCTAGCGGGAGAAGCACAGATACGCAGTATTTT. Its protein is CAISSGRSTDTQYF.

The V and J genes are TRBV28 and TRBJ2-7; 7 bases map to TRBD2. Per germline, CDR1 MDHEN and CDR2 SYDVKM. There are 17 residues in the CDR3. V was pared by 7 bases and J by 4 bases, with 19 bases of the junction left unmatched. As DNA, the CDR3 is TGTGCCAGCAACGAACCAAAAAGCGGGGAGTTCGGGTACGAGCAGTACTTC. As protein: CASNEPKSGEFGYEQYF.

In DNA, the CDR3 is TGCGCCAGCAGCTCAATAGGGACGGAGAATTCACCCCTCCACTTT. This sequence encodes CASSSIGTENSPLHF. The chain couples TRBV5-1 to TRBJ1-6, with D maybe TRBD1 (5 bases). This CDR3 has 15 amino acids. Germline values: CDR1 SGHRS, CDR2 YFSETQ. V dropped 3 bases and J dropped 7 bases, with 14 bases sitting between them.

This clone was observed once. The CDR3 loop reads CASRTRLIPYYGYTF. The CDR3 DNA reads TGTGCCAGTAGAACACGGTTGATCCCGTACTATGGCTACACCTTC. The genes are TRBV19 and TRBJ1-2; D ambiguous. V dropped 6 bases and J dropped 3 bases, with 17 bases sitting between them. This CDR3 is built from 15 residues. Germline CDR1 and CDR2: LNHDA and SQIVND (reference sequence).

This chain connects TRBV28 to TRBJ1-5, with TRBD1 matching over 8 bases. The J segment lost 6 bases and the V segment lost 6 bases, leaving 7 bases of the junction unmatched. CDR3 length: 14 amino acids. CDR1 and CDR2 (germline): MDHEN, SYDVKM. The CDR3 DNA reads as TGTGCCAGCAGATCACGCAGGGGGCTTCAGCCCCAGCATTTT. It specifies CASRSRRGLQPQHF.

The chain carries TRBV2 and TRBJ2-6; D remains unclear. CDR3 length equals 15 residues. The V end lost 5 bases, the J end lost 2 bases, and 10 bases lay between the germline ends. Germline V CDR1 and CDR2: SNHLY, FYNNEI. DNA for the CDR3: TGTGCCAGCAGTCCCGACCGCGCTGGGGCCAACGTCCTGACTTTC. It yields the protein CASSPDRAGANVLTF.

This clone was seen a handful of times. V gene TRBV9 combines with J gene TRBJ2-7, with D possibly being TRBD1 (5 bases). From germline, CDR1 is SGDLS and CDR2 YYNGEE. There are 16 residues in the CDR3. V was pared by 3 bases and J by 2 bases, with 18 bases between. The CDR3 reads CASSEGQGGPAYEQYF. CDR3 DNA: TGTGCCAGCAGCGAGGGCCAGGGCGGACCCGCCTACGAGCAGTACTTC. Full variable domain (rest looked up from reference TRBV9 and TRBJ2-7): DSGVTQTPKHLITATGQRVTLRCSPRSGDLSVYWYQQSLDQGLQFLIQYYNGEERAKGNILERFSAQQFPDLHSELNLSSLELGDSALYFCASSEGQGGPAYEQYFGPGTRLTVT.

V and J are TRBV27 and TRBJ1-5, with D unresolved. The CDR3 spans 17 residues. Germline V gives CDR1 MNHEY, CDR2 SMNVEV (reference sequence). V was clipped by 3 bases and J by 0 bases, with 15 bases between them. CDR3 DNA: TGTGCCAGCAGTTTTGGCTCCGGTCCTAATAGCAATCAGCCCCAGCATTTT. Its protein is CASSFGSGPNSNQPQHF.

V and J are TRBV2 and TRBJ1-5, with unresolved D. CDR3 length equals 14 residues. Germline V CDR1 and CDR2: SNHLY, FYNNEI. V dropped 2 bases and J dropped 4 bases, with 9 bases sitting between them. The CDR3 here is CASSEPLENQPQHF. For the CDR3, the DNA is TGTGCCAGCAGTGAACCCCTAGAGAATCAGCCCCAGCATTTT. The complete variable domain, with remaining parts taken from reference TRBV2 and TRBJ1-5, reads EPEVTQTPSHQVTQMGQEVILRCVPISNHLYFYWYRQILGQKVEFLVSFYNNEISEKSEIFDDQFSVERPDGSNFTLKIRSTKLEDSAMYFCASSEPLENQPQHFGDGTRLSIL.

V gene TRBV28 combines with J gene TRBJ2-5; the D gene could be TRBD1 or TRBD2 (6 bases each). The CDR3 has 15 amino acids. In germline, CDR1 is MDHEN, CDR2 SYDVKM. Deletions cut 4 bases from V and 2 bases from J, with 14 bases between. DNA of the CDR3: TGTGCCAGCAGTTATCGGGGGCTAGCACAAGAGACCCAGTACTTC. It is translated as CASSYRGLAQETQYF.

V is TRBV6-5 and J is TRBJ1-2; a weak D match, TRBD1 (5 bases). Trimming stripped 6 bases from V and 4 bases from J, with 12 bases between. The CDR3 contains 13 residues. The germline V gene encodes CDR1 MNHEY and CDR2 SVGAGI. The CDR3 coding sequence is TGTGCCAGCAGATCTGACAGCCCCTATGGCTACACCTTC. Amino acid sequence: CASRSDSPYGYTF.

Turning to this clone: The junction departs from germline at one end; a sequencing error may be responsible. This chain joins TRBV7-9 and TRBJ2-3; possibly TRBD2 for D (6 bases). The length of the CDR3 is 12 residues. The V gene's germline CDR1 is SEHNR and CDR2 FQNEAQ (reference sequence). The CDR3 sequence: CASSFAGNFVGF. The CDR3 DNA reads TGTGCCAGCAGCTTTGCGGGGAATTTCGTCGGGTTT.

The J gene is TRBJ1-5, the V gene TRBV7-2; 8 positions agree with TRBD1. V was pared by 6 bases and J by 2 bases, with 6 bases of the junction left unmatched. CDR3 size: 15 residues. Germline V gene lookup returns CDR1 SGHTA and CDR2 FQGNSA. The CDR3 protein is CASRFGQGGNQPQHF. CDR3 sequence (DNA): TGTGCCAGCAGGTTCGGACAGGGAGGCAATCAGCCCCAGCATTTT.

This chain links TRBV12-5 with TRBJ1-1; D is unresolved. This CDR3 has 13 amino acids. Trimming pared 5 bases from V and 1 base from J, leaving 8 bases between. Germline lookup yields CDR1 LGHNT and CDR2 FRNRAP. The CDR3 DNA reads as TGTGCTAGTGGTAGTCAACCGAACACTGAAGCTTTCTTT. Translated: CASGSQPNTEAFF.

The rearrangement uses TRBV19 and TRBJ2-1; D is uncertain. CDR1 is LNHDA and CDR2 is SQIVND in the germline V gene (reference sequence). The V end was cut by 1 base, the J end by 5 bases, with 6 bases between. The CDR3 is made up of 13 amino acids. The CDR3 nucleotides read TGTGCCAGTAGTATAGGTAACCACAATGAGCAGTTCTTC. Translating it yields CASSIGNHNEQFF.

The rearrangement uses TRBV7-9 and TRBJ1-1; 9 bases match TRBD1. This CDR3 region has 16 residues. Germline V gene lookup returns CDR1 SEHNR and CDR2 FQNEAQ (reference sequence). After removal of 6 bases from V and 6 bases from J, the junction contained 14 bases not matched to a gene. The CDR3 DNA is TGTGCCAGCAGTCCCACGGACAGGGGACTAGGTTCTGAAGCTTTCTTT. Translation gives CASSPTDRGLGSEAFF.

The chain employs TRBV7-9 and TRBJ1-4; a weak D match, TRBD1 (6 bases). The CDR3 sequence is 16 residues long. The germline V gene has CDR1 SEHNR and CDR2 FQNEAQ (reference sequence). The V gene lost 5 bases and the J gene lost 5 bases, with 18 bases spanning the gap. CDR3 coding DNA: TGTGCCAGCAGCCCGACCTTGGGGGGGGCAAATGAAAAACTGTTTTTT. Translating gives CASSPTLGGANEKLFF. The whole variable domain, remainder taken from reference TRBV7-9 and TRBJ1-4, is DTGVSQNPRHKITKRGQNVTFRCDPISEHNRLYWYRQTLGQGPEFLTYFQNEAQLEKSRLLSDRFSAERPKGSFSTLEIQRTEQGDSAMYLCASSPTLGGANEKLFFGSGTQLSVL.

This clone appeared once. The chain has TRBV6-5 and TRBJ1-4, with D uncertain. This CDR3 has 14 amino acids. The germline V gene has CDR1 MNHEY and CDR2 SVGAGI. Trimming stripped 7 bases from V and 5 bases from J, with 14 bases between. The CDR3 loop is CASNRAVGNEKLFF. For the CDR3, the DNA is TGTGCCAGCAACCGGGCGGTCGGCAATGAAAAACTGTTTTTT.